Sequencing of this T cell receptor beta chain was carried out in a study of T cells after yellow fever vaccination. At the level of the study: In the case of low-cell-number fractions, SMART-Seq v4 Ultra Low Input was used for preparation.

As TCR cDNA was made by 5'RACE template switching, a universal primer site and UMIs were added. Via MiXCR, TCRdb re-called the 5' RACE reads, giving one row per CDR3 protein. The sample yields some 600,000 distinct CDR3 sequences, about a sixth seen once. On this clonotype itself: Its antigen remains unidentified.

CDR1 is SGDLS and CDR2 is YYNGEE in the germline V gene. The CDR3 has 14 amino acids. After removal of 4 bases from V and 6 bases from J, the junction contained 5 bases not matched to a gene. Study-wide results and caveats: Repertoires obtained by FACS sorting could include abundant clonotypes that entered as contaminants from the bulk population. Clonotype sharing between CD4 and CD8 compartments was small.

This sequence was found in a man aged 18 to 30 who received the YFV17D yellow fever vaccine. The V call is TRBV9, the J call TRBJ2-7; 12 bases are shared with TRBD2. The source was PBMCs, collected 4 to 5 days after the first yellow fever vaccination. In DNA form, the CDR3 reads TGTGCCAGCAGCTCTAGCGGGGGGGCCCGCGAGCAGTACTTC. It encodes CASSSSGGAREQYF.